The entry below gives a single TCR beta chain sequence along with its context. Its cognate antigen has yet to be identified. No much larger clone is present one base from it, and per-base qualities are unavailable. TCRbeta CDR3 regions were amplified from genomic DNA using the immunoSEQ Assay, a bias-controlled multiplex PCR. Concerning the study's data processing: The number of nucleated cells in each sample was estimated from the amplification of reference gene primers within the assay. To quantify the absolute abundance of each unique TCRbeta CDR3 rearrangement, sequence reads were collapsed and filtered. For each sample, productive Simpson clonality was calculated by taking the square root of Simpson's diversity index across productive rearrangements. The table comes from immuneACCESS by way of TCRdb, which keeps in-frame sequences with V and J called. Part of the clones is missing from these tables; in studies checked, under half for an unresolved V gene and the rest for unknown reasons. D and trimming come from the DNA, and the V and J calls and clone size come from that table. This sample gives some 64,000 clones in total; approximately 90% of them show up just once. Of the sample, around 4.2% is held by the ten largest clones.

Whole blood was collected in K2EDTA tubes by collaborating institutions according to the institutions' own protocols. For TCRbeta analysis, collaborator samples were shipped as frozen whole blood, as isolated PBMCs, or as DNA extracted from either sample type. The entry originates in a study of blood T cell repertoires in COVID-19 (TCRdb year 2020). The study in broad terms: Samples covering the acute and convalescent phases of COVID-19 were provided by collaborators in the United States, Italy and Spain. The material from the prospective study consisted of cDNA or gDNA derived from T cells, B-cell-depleted T cells, or PBMCs. Subjects who had been exposed to COVID-19, were actively infected with it, or had recovered from it provided the deeply sampled blood TCRbeta repertoires that made up the dataset. The repertoires were made available in a free public database intended to serve as a resource for research on the immune response to SARS-CoV-2. Samples were obtained from the ongoing ImmuneRACE study (first 160 participants) and from 950 to 1,500 subjects provided by 6 global collaborators. A de-identified subject ID, COVID-19 status, age in years and sex were almost always included in the sample metadata. HLA class I and class II types, where available, came from metadata supplied by the sample provider rather than from assay-based typing. The study at large found these results: The amount of clinical and demographic metadata varied by source and participant and was provided uncurated.

From its cysteine to its phenylalanine, the CDR3 spans 14 amino acids. CDR3 DNA only is kept here, 42 bases in frame from base 1. V gives up 9 bases and J gives up 4 bases, and the segment between their germline ends measures 15 bases. The CDR1 and CDR2 encoded by the germline V gene are SNHLY and FYNNEI. The sequence derives from a man in his 70s with acute or convalescent COVID-19. The chain joins TRBV2 to TRBJ2-2; the D gene is possibly TRBD2, with 5 bases matching. Sample: peripheral blood. In nucleotides, the sequence is TGTGCCAGTAGAGTAGGGAGCTTCACCGGGGAGCTGTTTTTT. Its protein is CASRVGSFTGELFF.